This TCR beta chain was recorded in a study of blood T cell repertoires in COVID-19. The wider study: In each case, the material was cDNA or gDNA derived from T cells, B-cell-depleted T cells, or PBMCs.

Produced via immunoSEQ multiplex PCR; TCRdb's table is partial and in-frame only. The sample has roughly 40,000 clones, over 70% seen once. CDR1 and CDR2 from the germline V gene are MNHEY and SVGEGT. This CDR3 region has 15 residues. Losses at the gene ends were 6 bases for V and 1 base for J; bases not matched to a gene: 7. The source material was peripheral blood. This sequence originates from a woman aged 80 or over with acute or convalescent COVID-19. The chain uses TRBV6-2 or TRBV6-3 and TRBJ2-7, with 9 bases identical to TRBD2. The CDR3 sequence: CASRPSGMRSYEQYF. CDR3 nucleotides: TGTGCCAGCAGACCTAGCGGGATGAGGTCCTACGAGCAGTACTTC.